This T cell receptor (beta chain) was profiled in a study of T cell responses to AZD1222 COVID-19 vaccine. Trimming cost V 6 bases and J 8 bases; bases outside gene matches: 7. The length of the CDR3 is 14 residues. The germline gives CDR1 SNHLY, CDR2 FYNNEI. Repertoires were generated with immunoSEQ multiplex PCR, while TCRdb's copy carries only in-frame clones and drops some. The data show about 45,000 clones, 70% to 90% seen once. This chain uses TRBV2 with TRBJ2-1, with TRBD1 identical over 10 bases. The sample was peripheral blood, taken 28 days after the second AZD1222 dose. The receptor was derived from an adult who received the AZD1222 COVID-19 vaccine. CDR3 region: CASSRDRGEDEQFF. DNA of the CDR3: TGTGCCAGCAGCCGGGACAGGGGTGAAGATGAGCAGTTCTTC.